The 20 T cell receptor beta chains below come from one sample, sequenced in a study of PD-L1 blockade in urothelial cancer. The repertoire was sequenced with immunoSEQ multiplex PCR; TCRdb's copy has only in-frame clones and lacks some. The table shows 100,000 to 150,000 clones, with around 85% occurring only once. Time point in this sample: pretreatment peripheral blood. The sequenced sample was PBMCs, obtained around atezolizumab (anti-PD-L1) treatment. The source is a man aged 45-60 years with urothelial cancer.

This clone appeared a few times. This rearrangement joins TRBV9 to TRBJ2-5; TRBD2 agrees at 14 bases. The CDR3 consists of 18 residues. CDR1 SGDLS and CDR2 YYNGEE come from the germline V gene. The V gene end was trimmed by 3 bases and the J gene end by 4 bases; junction bases not matched to a gene: 11. The CDR3 sequence: CASSATSGRGGLGETQYF. CDR3 nucleotides: TGTGCCAGCAGCGCGACTAGCGGGAGGGGGGGTCTGGGAGAGACCCAGTACTTC.

Details on this clone: One junction end does not reproduce the germline sequence, and a read error may be involved. The chain combines TRBV30 with TRBJ2-7, with 8 bases lining up with TRBD2. This CDR3 has 11 amino acids. Germline V gene lookup returns CDR1 GTSNPN and CDR2 SVGIG (reference sequence). CDR3 bases: TGTGCCTGGAGTCCGGGGGGGGGCTGGGTCTTC. This sequence encodes CAWSPGGGWVF.

The gene calls are TRBV28 and TRBJ1-1; the D is unclear. The CDR3 loop spans 17 amino acids. Looked up from germline, CDR1 is MDHEN and CDR2 is SYDVKM. V was clipped by 5 bases and J by 5 bases, with 24 bases between them. The CDR3: CASSAQYPAGKATEAFF. The CDR3 DNA is TGTGCCAGCAGTGCCCAATACCCTGCCGGGAAGGCGACTGAAGCTTTCTTT. Full variable domain (remainder filled in from reference TRBV28 and TRBJ1-1): DVKVTQSSRYLVKRTGEKVFLECVQDMDHENMFWYRQDPGLGLRLIYFSYDVKMKEKGDIPEGYSVSREKKERFSLILESASTNQTSMYLCASSAQYPAGKATEAFFGQGTRLTVV.

This clone was observed a handful of times. CDR3 loop: CASTDEPITNTEAFF. CDR3 bases: TGTGCCTCCACAGACGAGCCCATTACGAACACTGAAGCTTTCTTT. The chain employs TRBV30 and TRBJ1-1, with D unresolved. Germline CDR1 is GTSNPN and CDR2 is SVGIG (reference sequence). Trimming took 7 bases from V and 1 from J, leaving 19 bases between them. The CDR3 is 15 residues long.

The V call is TRBV7-9, the J call TRBJ2-1; D is unresolved. Germline V lookup: CDR1 SEHNR, CDR2 FQNEAQ (reference sequence). V lost 5 bases and J 1 base, leaving 12 bases between the germline ends. The CDR3 is 15 amino acids. The CDR3 protein is CASSPREESYNEQFF. CDR3 bases: TGTGCCAGCAGCCCCCGAGAGGAATCCTACAATGAGCAGTTCTTC. Combining the CDR3 with reference TRBV7-9 and TRBJ2-1 gives the whole variable domain DTGVSQNPRHKITKRGQNVTFRCDPISEHNRLYWYRQTLGQGPEFLTYFQNEAQLEKSRLLSDRFSAERPKGSFSTLEIQRTEQGDSAMYLCASSPREESYNEQFFGPGTRLTVL.

The chain links TRBV7-8 to TRBJ2-3, with a weak D call TRBD1 (6 bases). V was trimmed by 1 base and J by 8 bases, leaving 13 bases between them. The CDR3 extends over 14 amino acids. The germline CDR1 and CDR2 sequences are SGHVS and FQNEAQ. The CDR3 DNA follows: TGTGCCAGCAGCTTAGAGGGGGTCTCACGTACGCAGTATTTT. Translating it yields CASSLEGVSRTQYF.

This rearrangement joins TRBV27 to TRBJ2-5; TRBD2 might be the D (6 bases). The CDR3 covers 15 residues. Trimming left V 6 bases short and J 1 base short, with 15 bases between. The germline V gene has CDR1 MNHEY and CDR2 SMNVEV (reference sequence). The CDR3 spells CASRPPGGFQETQYF. The CDR3 DNA sequence: TGTGCCAGCAGACCACCCGGAGGGTTCCAAGAGACCCAGTACTTC.

This sequence joins TRBV21-1 and TRBJ2-1; the table's D call, TRBD2, was not checked against the DNA. TRBV21-1 represents a pseudogene. The CDR3 sequence is 21 residues long. CDR3 bases: TGTGCCAGCAGGGGTCTCAAAAAGGGACTAGCGGCTACACACTCCTACAATGAGCAGTTCTTC. It is translated as CASRGLKKGLAATHSYNEQFF.

This clone was observed once. V is TRBV4-1 and J is TRBJ2-1; the match to TRBD2 covers 9 bases. The CDR3 contains 15 residues. Germline V gene lookup returns CDR1 MGHRA and CDR2 YSYEKL. V lost 1 base to trimming and J lost 7 bases; unmatched junction nucleotides: 5. The CDR3 coding sequence is TGCGCCAGCAGCCAAGGGCTAGCGGGAAATAATGAGCAGTTCTTC. It codes for CASSQGLAGNNEQFF.

The rearrangement uses TRBV28 and TRBJ1-2; D might be TRBD1 (5 bases). The CDR3 totals 18 residues. V lost 5 bases and J 4 bases, leaving 26 bases between the germline ends. Germline CDR1 is MDHEN and CDR2 is SYDVKM. As DNA, the CDR3 is TGTGCCAGCAGTCCGCCTAGACTGGGGGGAGAGGAGGTCTATGGCTACACCTTC. It codes for CASSPPRLGGEEVYGYTF.

This sequence joins TRBV28 and TRBJ2-1; no clear D. Germline CDR1 and CDR2: MDHEN and SYDVKM. The CDR3 has 12 amino acids. V lost 3 bases and J 5 bases, leaving 5 bases between the germline ends. The CDR3 sequence: CASSFRDNEQFF. CDR3 in DNA: TGTGCCAGCAGTTTCCGAGACAATGAGCAGTTCTTC.

The V call is TRBV13, the J call TRBJ2-1; D is unresolved. The CDR3 contains 12 residues. V dropped 0 bases and J dropped 6 bases, with 3 bases sitting between them. Germline CDR1 reads PRHDT; CDR2 reads FYEKMQ (reference sequence). For the CDR3, the DNA is TGTGCCAGCAGCTTAGGCGGCAATGAGCAGTTCTTC. Its translation is CASSLGGNEQFF.

The CDR3 DNA sequence: TGTGCCAGCAGGGGTGAGGTCTACGAGCAGTACTTC. Translated, it gives CASRGEVYEQYF. V gene TRBV2 combines with J gene TRBJ2-7, with unresolved D. This CDR3 comprises 12 residues. The germline V gene encodes CDR1 SNHLY and CDR2 FYNNEI. V was clipped by 6 bases and J by 3 bases, with 9 bases between them. Together with reference TRBV2 and TRBJ2-7, the CDR3 gives the full variable domain: EPEVTQTPSHQVTQMGQEVILRCVPISNHLYFYWYRQILGQKVEFLVSFYNNEISEKSEIFDDQFSVERPDGSNFTLKIRSTKLEDSAMYFCASRGEVYEQYFGPGTRLTVT.

The V and J genes are TRBV10-2 and TRBJ2-1; D might be TRBD2 (6 bases). Per the germline V gene, CDR1 is WSHSY and CDR2 is SAAADI. CDR3 size: 16 residues. V gave up 10 bases and J gave up 7 bases, with 26 bases separating them. CDR3 sequence reads: CATQDPTEGQFNEQFF. DNA for the CDR3: TGCGCCACTCAGGACCCGACGGAGGGCCAGTTTAATGAGCAGTTCTTC.

This clone was observed once. J is TRBJ2-5 and V is TRBV11-2, with 8 bases lining up with TRBD1. Trimming at V came to 2 bases and at J to 7 bases, leaving 0 bases not matched to a gene. In germline, CDR1 is SGHAT, CDR2 FQNNGV. The CDR3 length is 12 residues. CDR3 region: CASSLTGGTQYF. The DNA for the CDR3 is TGTGCCAGCAGCTTAACAGGGGGGACCCAGTACTTC.

The chain has TRBV19 and TRBJ1-5, with TRBD1 identical over 9 bases. The CDR3 length is 15 residues. CDR1 is LNHDA and CDR2 is SQIVND in the germline V gene (reference sequence). V shed 7 bases, J shed 9 bases, and the junction held 13 bases outside the gene matches. The CDR3 is CASTSQGQGISPQHF. In nucleotides, the CDR3 is TGTGCCAGTACCTCCCAGGGACAGGGTATTTCGCCCCAGCATTTT.

The CDR3 is CASSPWTSLSYNEQFF. CDR3 coding DNA: TGTGCCAGCAGCCCCTGGACTAGTCTTTCCTACAATGAGCAGTTCTTC. The chain has TRBV11-2 and TRBJ2-1; 7 nucleotides agree with TRBD2. CDR1 and CDR2 (germline): SGHAT, FQNNGV. CDR3 length: 16 amino acids. Trimming took 5 bases from V and 1 from J; bases not matched to a gene: 8.

This chain's CDR3 is CASSPRPSSSYNEQFF. CDR3 sequence (DNA): TGTGCCAGCTCACCACGACCGTCTAGCTCCTACAATGAGCAGTTCTTC. The chain links TRBV18 to TRBJ2-1; D unresolved. Per germline, CDR1 KGHSH and CDR2 LQKENI. The CDR3 spans 16 residues. The germline V and J ends were trimmed by 1 base and 0 bases, with 10 bases remaining between them.

This clone has just a few counts. DNA for the CDR3: TGTGCCAGCAGTTCACTTCGACAGGGCCGGATCAGAGATACGCAGTATTTT. The encoded protein is CASSSLRQGRIRDTQYF. V is TRBV27 and J is TRBJ2-3; the match to TRBD1 covers 7 bases. Per germline, CDR1 MNHEY and CDR2 SMNVEV (reference sequence). V lost 4 bases to trimming and J lost 5 bases; unmatched junction nucleotides: 15. The CDR3 totals 17 residues.

The J gene is TRBJ2-3, the V gene TRBV28; 10 positions agree with TRBD2. The CDR3 loop spans 17 amino acids. After removal of 3 bases from V and 9 bases from J, the junction contained 15 bases not matched to a gene. Germline V gives CDR1 MDHEN, CDR2 SYDVKM. The CDR3 region has the DNA TGTGCCAGCAGTTTGGCTGGGGAGGGTCTAGCGGGAGTGACGCAGTATTTT. This sequence encodes CASSLAGEGLAGVTQYF.